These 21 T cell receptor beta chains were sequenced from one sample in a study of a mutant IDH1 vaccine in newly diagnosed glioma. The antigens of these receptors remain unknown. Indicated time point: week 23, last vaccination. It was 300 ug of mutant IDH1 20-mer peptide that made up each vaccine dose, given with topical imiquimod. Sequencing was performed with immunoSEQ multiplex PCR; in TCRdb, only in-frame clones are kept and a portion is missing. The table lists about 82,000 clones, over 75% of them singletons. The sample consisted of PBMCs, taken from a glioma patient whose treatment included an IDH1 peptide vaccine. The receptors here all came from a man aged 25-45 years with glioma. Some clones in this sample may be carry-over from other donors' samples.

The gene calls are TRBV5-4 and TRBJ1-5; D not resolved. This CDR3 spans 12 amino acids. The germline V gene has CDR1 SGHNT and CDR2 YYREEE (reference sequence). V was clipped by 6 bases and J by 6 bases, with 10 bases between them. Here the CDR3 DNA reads TGTGCCAGCAACTACGCGGGTCAGCCCCAGCATTTT. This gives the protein CASNYAGQPQHF.

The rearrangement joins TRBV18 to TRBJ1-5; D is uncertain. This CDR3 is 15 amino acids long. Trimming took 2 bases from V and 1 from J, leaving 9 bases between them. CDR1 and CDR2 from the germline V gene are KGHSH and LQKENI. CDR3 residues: CASSPIGLSNQPQHF. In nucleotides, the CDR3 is TGTGCCAGCTCACCAATAGGGTTGAGCAATCAGCCCCAGCATTTT.

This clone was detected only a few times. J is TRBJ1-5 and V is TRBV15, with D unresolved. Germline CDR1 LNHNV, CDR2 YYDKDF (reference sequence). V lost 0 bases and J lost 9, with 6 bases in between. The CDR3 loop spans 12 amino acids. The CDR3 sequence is CATSREGPPQHF. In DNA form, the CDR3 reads TGTGCCACCAGCAGAGAAGGCCCGCCCCAGCATTTT.

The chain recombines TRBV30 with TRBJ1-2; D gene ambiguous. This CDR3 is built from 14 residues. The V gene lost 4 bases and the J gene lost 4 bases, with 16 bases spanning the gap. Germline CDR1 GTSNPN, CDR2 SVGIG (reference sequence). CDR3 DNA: TGTGCCTGGACGGGTCATGCGGGCGGCTATGGCTACACCTTC. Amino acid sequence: CAWTGHAGGYGYTF.

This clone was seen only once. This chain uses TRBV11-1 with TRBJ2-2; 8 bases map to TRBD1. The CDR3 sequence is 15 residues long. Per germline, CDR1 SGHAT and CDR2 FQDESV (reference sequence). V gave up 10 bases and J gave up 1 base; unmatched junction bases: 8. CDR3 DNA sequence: TGTGCCACCACCCGACAGGGGCGGAACACCGGGGAGCTGTTTTTT. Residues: CATTRQGRNTGELFF.

Here the CDR3 reads CASSVASSNEKLFF. In DNA, the CDR3 is TGTGCCAGCAGCGTAGCTTCGTCGAATGAAAAACTGTTTTTT. J is TRBJ1-4 and V is TRBV9, with unresolved D. The CDR3 contains 14 residues. Germline V gene lookup returns CDR1 SGDLS and CDR2 YYNGEE. Trimming pared 0 bases from V and 5 bases from J, leaving 8 bases between. Based on the CDR3 plus reference TRBV9 and TRBJ1-4, the full variable domain is DSGVTQTPKHLITATGQRVTLRCSPRSGDLSVYWYQQSLDQGLQFLIQYYNGEERAKGNILERFSAQQFPDLHSELNLSSLELGDSALYFCASSVASSNEKLFFGSGTQLSVL.

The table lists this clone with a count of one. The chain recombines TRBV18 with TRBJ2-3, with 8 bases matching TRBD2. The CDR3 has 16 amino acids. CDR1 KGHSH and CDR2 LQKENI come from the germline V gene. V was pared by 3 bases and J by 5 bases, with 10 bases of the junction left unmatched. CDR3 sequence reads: CASSPLPGGVGDTQYF. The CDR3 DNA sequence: TGTGCCAGCTCACCCCTCCCCGGGGGGGTAGGAGATACGCAGTATTTT.

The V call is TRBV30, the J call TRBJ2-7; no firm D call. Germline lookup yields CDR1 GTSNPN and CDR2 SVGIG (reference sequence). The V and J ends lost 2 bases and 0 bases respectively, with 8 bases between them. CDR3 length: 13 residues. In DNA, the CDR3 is TGTGCCTGGAGTCTTGAACGCTCCTACGAGCAGTACTTC. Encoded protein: CAWSLERSYEQYF.

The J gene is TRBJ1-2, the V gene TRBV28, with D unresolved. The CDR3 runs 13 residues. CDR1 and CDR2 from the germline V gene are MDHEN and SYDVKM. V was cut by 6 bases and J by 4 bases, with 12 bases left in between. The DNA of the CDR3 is TGTGCCAGCAGCTTAACATCCTCCTATGGCTACACCTTC. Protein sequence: CASSLTSSYGYTF.

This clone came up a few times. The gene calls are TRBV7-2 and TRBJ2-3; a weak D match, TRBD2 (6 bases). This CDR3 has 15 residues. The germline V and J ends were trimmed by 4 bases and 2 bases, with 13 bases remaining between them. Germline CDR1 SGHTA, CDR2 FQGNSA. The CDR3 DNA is TGTGCCAGCAGCTCCCGCGGGACTTACACAGATACGCAGTATTTT. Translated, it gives CASSSRGTYTDTQYF.

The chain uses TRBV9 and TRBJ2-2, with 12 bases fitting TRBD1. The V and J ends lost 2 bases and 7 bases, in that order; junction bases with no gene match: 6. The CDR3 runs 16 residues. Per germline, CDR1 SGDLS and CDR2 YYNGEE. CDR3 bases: TGTGCCAGCAGCGTCGGGGGACAGGGGGCGATCGGGGAGCTGTTTTTT. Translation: CASSVGGQGAIGELFF.

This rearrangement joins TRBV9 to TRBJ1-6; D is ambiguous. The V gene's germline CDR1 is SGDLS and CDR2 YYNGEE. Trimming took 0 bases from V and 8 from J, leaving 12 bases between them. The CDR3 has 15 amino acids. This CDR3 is CASSVEGLLDSPLHF. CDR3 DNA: TGTGCCAGCAGCGTAGAGGGATTATTAGATTCACCCCTCCACTTT.

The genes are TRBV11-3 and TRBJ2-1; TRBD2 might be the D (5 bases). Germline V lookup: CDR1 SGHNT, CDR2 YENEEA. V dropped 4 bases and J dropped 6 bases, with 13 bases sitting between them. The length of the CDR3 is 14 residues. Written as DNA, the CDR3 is TGTGCCAGCAGCTCCCAAGCGGAAGGCAATGAGCAGTTCTTC. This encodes CASSSQAEGNEQFF.

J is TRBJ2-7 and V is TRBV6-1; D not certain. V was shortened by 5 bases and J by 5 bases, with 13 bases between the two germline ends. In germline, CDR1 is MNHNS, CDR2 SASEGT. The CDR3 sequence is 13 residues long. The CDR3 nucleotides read TGTGCCAGCAGTAGGCCTCAGAGTAACGAGCAGTACTTC. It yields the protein CASSRPQSNEQYF.

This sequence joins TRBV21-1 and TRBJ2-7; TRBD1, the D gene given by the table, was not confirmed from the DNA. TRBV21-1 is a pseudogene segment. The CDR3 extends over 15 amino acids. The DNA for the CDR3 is TGTGCCAGCAGCAAAGATAAGCACAGGGCCAACGAGCAGTACTTC. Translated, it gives CASSKDKHRANEQYF.

The CDR3 spells CASSLVVSEETQYF. The DNA of the CDR3 is TGCGCCAGCAGCTTGGTCGTCAGTGAAGAGACCCAGTACTTC. The rearrangement uses TRBV5-1 and TRBJ2-5; D gene ambiguous. Germline CDR1 is SGHRS and CDR2 is YFSETQ. The CDR3 runs 14 residues. Trimming shortened V by 0 bases and J by 3 bases, and 9 bases separated the two germline ends.

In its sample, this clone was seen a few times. The CDR3 DNA reads TGTGCCAGCAGCCCGGGAGGGCAATATAAAGCTTTCTTT. Protein sequence: CASSPGGQYKAFF. The chain has TRBV7-9 and TRBJ1-1; D uncertain. This CDR3 is 13 amino acids long. Per germline, CDR1 SEHNR and CDR2 FQNEAQ (reference sequence). Trimming pared 5 bases from V and 9 bases from J, leaving 16 bases between. Full variable domain (remainder filled in from reference TRBV7-9 and TRBJ1-1): DTGVSQNPRHKITKRGQNVTFRCDPISEHNRLYWYRQTLGQGPEFLTYFQNEAQLEKSRLLSDRFSAERPKGSFSTLEIQRTEQGDSAMYLCASSPGGQYKAFFGQGTRLTVV.

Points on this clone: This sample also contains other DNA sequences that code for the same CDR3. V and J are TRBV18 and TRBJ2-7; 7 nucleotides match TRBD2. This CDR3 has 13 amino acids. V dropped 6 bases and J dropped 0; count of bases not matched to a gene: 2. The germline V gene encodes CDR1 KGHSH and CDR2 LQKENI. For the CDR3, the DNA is TGTGCCAGCTCGCCTAGCGGCTCCTACGAGCAGTACTTC. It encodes CASSPSGSYEQYF.

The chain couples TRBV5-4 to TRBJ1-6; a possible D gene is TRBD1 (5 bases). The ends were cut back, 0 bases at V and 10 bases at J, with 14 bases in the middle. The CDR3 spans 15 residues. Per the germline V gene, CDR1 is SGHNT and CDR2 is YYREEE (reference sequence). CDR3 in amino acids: CASSLDRRAGSPLHF. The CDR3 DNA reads TGTGCCAGCAGCTTGGATCGCAGGGCAGGGTCACCCCTCCACTTT.

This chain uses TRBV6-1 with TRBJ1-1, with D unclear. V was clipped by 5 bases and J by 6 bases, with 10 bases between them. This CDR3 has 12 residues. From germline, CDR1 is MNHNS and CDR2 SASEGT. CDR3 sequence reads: CASSLNRPEAFF. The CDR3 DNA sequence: TGTGCCAGCAGTCTCAATCGGCCTGAAGCTTTCTTT.

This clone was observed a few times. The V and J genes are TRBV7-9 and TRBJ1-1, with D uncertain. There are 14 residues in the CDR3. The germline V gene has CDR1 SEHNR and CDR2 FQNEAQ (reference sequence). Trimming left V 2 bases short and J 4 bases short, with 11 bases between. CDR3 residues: CASSLSEASTEAFF. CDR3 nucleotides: TGTGCCAGCAGCTTATCTGAGGCAAGCACTGAAGCTTTCTTT.